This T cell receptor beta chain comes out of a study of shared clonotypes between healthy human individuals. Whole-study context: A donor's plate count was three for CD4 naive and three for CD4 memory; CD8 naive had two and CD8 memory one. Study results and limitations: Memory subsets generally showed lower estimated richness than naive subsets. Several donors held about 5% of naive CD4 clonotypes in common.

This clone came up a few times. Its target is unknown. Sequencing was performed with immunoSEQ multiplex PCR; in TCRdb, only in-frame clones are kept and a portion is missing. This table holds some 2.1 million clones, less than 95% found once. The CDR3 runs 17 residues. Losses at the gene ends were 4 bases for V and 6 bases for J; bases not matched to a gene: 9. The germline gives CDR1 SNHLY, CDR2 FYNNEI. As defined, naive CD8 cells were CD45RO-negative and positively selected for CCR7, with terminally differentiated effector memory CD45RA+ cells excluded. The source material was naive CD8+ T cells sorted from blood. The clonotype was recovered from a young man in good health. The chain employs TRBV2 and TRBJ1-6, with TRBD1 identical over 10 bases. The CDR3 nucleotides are TGTGCCAGCAGTGGGGGACAGGGGCTCCCAAGTAATTCACCCCTCCACTTT. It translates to CASSGGQGLPSNSPLHF. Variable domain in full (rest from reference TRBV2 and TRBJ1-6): EPEVTQTPSHQVTQMGQEVILRCVPISNHLYFYWYRQILGQKVEFLVSFYNNEISEKSEIFDDQFSVERPDGSNFTLKIRSTKLEDSAMYFCASSGGQGLPSNSPLHFGNGTRLTVT.